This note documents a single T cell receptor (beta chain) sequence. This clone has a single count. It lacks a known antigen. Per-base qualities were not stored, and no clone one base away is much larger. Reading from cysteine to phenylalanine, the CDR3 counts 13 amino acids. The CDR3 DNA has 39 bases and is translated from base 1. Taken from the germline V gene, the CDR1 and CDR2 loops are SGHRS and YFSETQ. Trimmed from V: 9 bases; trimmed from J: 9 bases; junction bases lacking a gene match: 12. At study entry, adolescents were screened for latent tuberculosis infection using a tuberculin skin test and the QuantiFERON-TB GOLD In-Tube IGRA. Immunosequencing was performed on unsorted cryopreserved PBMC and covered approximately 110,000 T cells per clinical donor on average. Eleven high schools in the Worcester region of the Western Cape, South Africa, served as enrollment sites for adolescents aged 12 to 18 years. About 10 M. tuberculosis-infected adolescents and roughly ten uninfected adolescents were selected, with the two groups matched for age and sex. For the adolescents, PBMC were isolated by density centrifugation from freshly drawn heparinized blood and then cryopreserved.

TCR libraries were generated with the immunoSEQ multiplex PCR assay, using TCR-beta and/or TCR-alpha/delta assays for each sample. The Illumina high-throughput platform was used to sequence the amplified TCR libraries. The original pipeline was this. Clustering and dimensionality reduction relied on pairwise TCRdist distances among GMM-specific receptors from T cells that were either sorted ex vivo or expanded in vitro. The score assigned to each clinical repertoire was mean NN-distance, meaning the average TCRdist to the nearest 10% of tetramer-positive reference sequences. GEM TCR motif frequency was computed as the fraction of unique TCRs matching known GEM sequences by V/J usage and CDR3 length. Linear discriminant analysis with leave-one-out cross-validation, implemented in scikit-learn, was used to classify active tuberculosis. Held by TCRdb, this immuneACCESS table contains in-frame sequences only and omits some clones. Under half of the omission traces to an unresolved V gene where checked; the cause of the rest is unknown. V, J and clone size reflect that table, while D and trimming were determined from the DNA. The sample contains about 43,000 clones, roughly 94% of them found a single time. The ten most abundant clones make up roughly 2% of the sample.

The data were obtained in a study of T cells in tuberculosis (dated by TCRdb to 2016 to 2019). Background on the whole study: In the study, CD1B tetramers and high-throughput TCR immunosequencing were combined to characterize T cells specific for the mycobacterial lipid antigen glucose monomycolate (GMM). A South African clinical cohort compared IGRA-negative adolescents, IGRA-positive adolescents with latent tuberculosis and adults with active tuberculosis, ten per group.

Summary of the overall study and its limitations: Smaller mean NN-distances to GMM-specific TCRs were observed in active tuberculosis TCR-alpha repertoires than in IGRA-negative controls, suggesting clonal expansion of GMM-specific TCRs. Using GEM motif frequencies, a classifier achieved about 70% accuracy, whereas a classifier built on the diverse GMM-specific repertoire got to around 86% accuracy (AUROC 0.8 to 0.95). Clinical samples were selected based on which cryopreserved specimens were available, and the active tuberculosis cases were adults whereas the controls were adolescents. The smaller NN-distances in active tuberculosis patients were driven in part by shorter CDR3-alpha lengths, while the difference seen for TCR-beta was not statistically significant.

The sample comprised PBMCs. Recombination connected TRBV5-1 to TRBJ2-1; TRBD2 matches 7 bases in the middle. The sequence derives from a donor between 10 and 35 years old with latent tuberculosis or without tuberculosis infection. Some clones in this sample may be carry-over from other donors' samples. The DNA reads TGCGCCACCCGAGCGGGACCCTGGGCTGAGCAGTTCTTC. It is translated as CATRAGPWAEQFF.